Shown below are 28 T cell receptor beta chains from a single sample sequenced in a study of T cells expressing NK-cell markers. Using the 5' RACE reads, TCRdb records one entry per CDR3 protein without DNA. The sample spans about 460,000 distinct CDR3 sequences; the ten largest clones claim 1.4% to 1.5%. Sequenced: blood T cells: a sorted CD56 or NKG2C T cell subset, CD4+ or CD8+ T cells, or bulk PBMC T cells (not recorded which). The receptors were sampled from a woman aged 45-65 years in good health.

The chain employs TRBV11-2 and TRBJ1-3. The germline V gene has CDR1 SGHAT and CDR2 FQNNGV. The CDR3 length is 17 residues. CDR3 protein: CASSFSFPRSSGNTIYF.

The chain links TRBV27 to TRBJ1-5; TCRdb designates TRBD1, a call that cannot be tested without DNA. This CDR3 has 14 residues. The germline V gene encodes CDR1 MNHEY and CDR2 SMNVEV (reference sequence). The CDR3: CASRSGGHNQPQHF.

The chain has TRBV20-1 and TRBJ2-3; TCRdb's D call of TRBD1 is untestable without DNA. The V gene's germline CDR1 is DFQATT and CDR2 SNEGSKA (reference sequence). The CDR3 runs to 14 residues. The CDR3 reads CSCKQGSRTDTQYF.

This chain connects TRBV20-1 to TRBJ1-2; checking the TCRdb D call of TRBD1 is not possible without DNA. The CDR3 spans 15 residues. The germline CDR1 and CDR2 sequences are DFQATT and SNEGSKA (reference sequence). CDR3 in amino acids: CSAASRRETNYGYTF.

The J gene is TRBJ2-1, the V gene TRBV27; as DNA is missing, the TRBD1 call by TCRdb cannot be tested. The germline V gene has CDR1 MNHEY and CDR2 SMNVEV (reference sequence). The length of the CDR3 is 15 residues. This chain's CDR3 is CASSFSAGAGNEQFF.

This sequence joins TRBV6-6 and TRBJ1-6; the D call of TRBD1 rests on TCRdb alone, since no DNA is present to check it. Germline CDR1 and CDR2: MNHNY and SVGAGI (reference sequence). The CDR3 sequence is 15 residues long. The CDR3 sequence: CASSYGQAPNSPLHF.

This chain links TRBV7-9 with TRBJ2-1; TCRdb designates TRBD2, a call that cannot be tested without DNA. Germline V gene data show CDR1 as SEHNR and CDR2 as FQNEAQ (reference sequence). The CDR3 contains 16 residues. This CDR3 is CASSLALRENDNEQFF.

This rearrangement joins TRBV3-1 to TRBJ2-3; TCRdb calls TRBD2, which cannot be checked without DNA. Germline lookup yields CDR1 LGHDT and CDR2 YNNKEL (reference sequence). This CDR3 spans 14 amino acids. The chain's CDR3 is CASSPTSGGDTQYF.

The chain has TRBV12-3 or TRBV12-4 and TRBJ2-3; TCRdb picks TRBD2, but there is no DNA to check that call. This CDR3 region has 17 residues. CDR3 amino acids: CASRRTSGRPRTDTQYF.

This rearrangement joins TRBV20-1 to TRBJ2-7; TCRdb indicates TRBD1, and absent DNA this call remains unverified. The CDR3 has 14 residues. CDR1 DFQATT and CDR2 SNEGSKA come from the germline V gene (reference sequence). CDR3 residues: CSARAGMWGYEQYF.

J is TRBJ1-6 and V is TRBV19. Germline lookup yields CDR1 LNHDA and CDR2 SQIVND (reference sequence). This CDR3 spans 13 amino acids. This CDR3 is CASSIEGNSPLHF.

V and J are TRBV10-1 and TRBJ1-1. The CDR3 has 13 residues. Germline CDR1 WNHNN, CDR2 SYGVQD (reference sequence). The CDR3 loop is CASSAAVGTEAFF.

This chain links TRBV9 with TRBJ2-1; TCRdb names TRBD1, which stays unverified in the absence of DNA. Germline assignment: CDR1 SGDLS and CDR2 YYNGEE. The CDR3 length is 16 residues. This CDR3 reads CASSPPPGHPWDEQFF.

The rearrangement joins TRBV5-1 to TRBJ2-1; without DNA, the TCRdb call of TRBD1 cannot be checked. CDR3 length: 12 residues. Germline V lookup: CDR1 SGHRS, CDR2 YFSETQ. The CDR3 here is CASRQGQNEQFF.

V gene TRBV11-2 combines with J gene TRBJ2-5. From germline, CDR1 is SGHAT and CDR2 FQNNGV. The CDR3 length is 15 residues. CDR3 amino acids: CASSHSGVKQETQYF.

The V and J genes are TRBV4-2 and TRBJ1-6; TCRdb outputs TRBD1, but without DNA this stays unchecked. CDR3 size: 16 residues. The V gene's germline CDR1 is LGHNA and CDR2 YNFKEQ. CDR3 protein: CASSQELRTGGSPLHF.

J is TRBJ2-5 and V is TRBV29-1. Germline CDR1 and CDR2: SQVTM and ANQGSEA. The CDR3 totals 14 residues. This CDR3 reads CSVEEAVGKETQYF.

The rearrangement joins TRBV6-5 to TRBJ1-2; the D call from TCRdb, TRBD1, cannot be confirmed without DNA. CDR1 and CDR2 (germline): MNHEY, SVGAGI. The CDR3 runs to 16 residues. The CDR3 protein is CASSYSWDRTVKGYTF.

This chain uses TRBV11-2 with TRBJ2-3; TCRdb reports TRBD2, a call that lacks DNA to check it against. The CDR3 is 19 residues long. The germline V gene has CDR1 SGHAT and CDR2 FQNNGV. The CDR3 reads CASSFLKPGLAGGTDTQYF.

The rearrangement joins TRBV29-1 to TRBJ1-5; TCRdb calls TRBD1, which cannot be checked without DNA. Germline CDR1 SQVTM, CDR2 ANQGSEA. The CDR3 runs 13 residues. CDR3 in amino acids: CSVADSSNQPQHF.

This chain joins TRBV12-3 or TRBV12-4 and TRBJ2-2. This CDR3 region has 13 residues. CDR3 protein: CASSLLSEGELFF.

This chain uses TRBV19 with TRBJ2-7; TCRdb calls TRBD1, which cannot be checked without DNA. The CDR3 loop spans 14 amino acids. Germline V gene lookup returns CDR1 LNHDA and CDR2 SQIVND (reference sequence). The CDR3 reads CASASGATSYEQYF.

This chain joins TRBV4-2 and TRBJ2-2; with no DNA, the TCRdb D assignment of TRBD2 cannot be verified. The germline gives CDR1 LGHNA, CDR2 YNFKEQ. The CDR3 loop spans 15 amino acids. CDR3 sequence reads: CASSQETTNTGELFF.

The V gene is TRBV7-7, the J gene TRBJ2-5; the TCRdb call, TRBD1, lacks DNA for checking. Per germline, CDR1 SSHAT and CDR2 FNYEAQ (reference sequence). The CDR3 is 13 residues long. CDR3 region: CAGGLGALETQYF.

V gene TRBV30 combines with J gene TRBJ1-2. This CDR3 is 11 amino acids long. CDR1 and CDR2 from the germline V gene are GTSNPN and SVGIG (reference sequence). The CDR3 sequence is CAWIRAYGYTF. Full variable domain (missing parts from reference TRBV30 and TRBJ1-2): SQTIHQWPATLVQPVGSPLSLECTVEGTSNPNLYWYRQAAGRGLQLLFYSVGIGQISSEVPQNLSASRPQDRQFILSSKKLLLSDSGFYLCAWIRAYGYTFGSGTRLTVV.

The chain has TRBV5-1 and TRBJ2-5; the TRBD2 assignment by TCRdb is unverifiable without DNA. Per the germline V gene, CDR1 is SGHRS and CDR2 is YFSETQ. This CDR3 has 16 residues. This CDR3 is CASSSRTSGSGETQYF.

This rearrangement joins TRBV4-1 to TRBJ1-2; lacking DNA, the TRBD1 call made by TCRdb goes unchecked. The germline V gene has CDR1 MGHRA and CDR2 YSYEKL. The CDR3 consists of 15 residues. The CDR3 region is CASSQAGGRTYGYTF.

The gene calls are TRBV2 and TRBJ1-5; TCRdb designates TRBD1, a call that cannot be tested without DNA. The V gene's germline CDR1 is SNHLY and CDR2 FYNNEI. This CDR3 is built from 13 residues. The CDR3 loop is CASNNTTGQPQHF.